One sample yielded the 14 T cell receptor beta chains listed below, sequenced in a study of T cell responses to AZD1222 COVID-19 vaccine. The repertoire was sequenced with immunoSEQ multiplex PCR; TCRdb's copy has only in-frame clones and lacks some. The table shows 130,000 to 150,000 clones, with 90% to 95% occurring only once. The sequencing used peripheral blood, collected after recovery from COVID-19. The receptor set was obtained from an adult who had recovered from COVID-19.

The CDR3 spells CASSLDGLVGEQYF. The CDR3 DNA sequence: TGTGCCAGCAGCTTAGACGGACTAGTGGGTGAGCAGTACTTC. The rearrangement links TRBV11-2 to TRBJ2-7, with 7 positions matching TRBD2. V lost 0 bases and J lost 7; bases outside the gene matches: 6. There are 14 residues in the CDR3. Germline-derived CDR1 and CDR2 are SGHAT and FQNNGV.

The chain links TRBV28 to TRBJ1-1, with D tentatively TRBD1 (5 bases). V was trimmed by 7 bases and J by 7 bases, leaving 28 bases between them. The CDR3 runs 17 residues. Germline CDR1 reads MDHEN; CDR2 reads SYDVKM. The CDR3 here is CASIPWGSQTLRGEAFF. The DNA of the CDR3 is TGTGCCAGCATCCCCTGGGGATCACAAACACTTAGGGGTGAAGCTTTCTTT.

CDR3 region: CASTSGQGTGELFF. CDR3 DNA sequence: TGTGCCAGCACCTCCGGACAGGGCACCGGGGAGCTGTTTTTT. V and J are TRBV28 and TRBJ2-2, with 8 positions matching TRBD1. Germline V gives CDR1 MDHEN, CDR2 SYDVKM. The CDR3 runs 14 residues. Losses at the gene ends were 7 bases for V and 4 bases for J; bases not matched to a gene: 5.

The genes are TRBV5-5 and TRBJ1-3, with a possible D match to TRBD1 (6 bases). Germline CDR1 is SGHKS and CDR2 is YYEKEE (reference sequence). The CDR3 covers 14 residues. V lost 1 base, J lost 4 bases, and 9 bases lay in between. The CDR3 DNA reads TGTGCCAGCAGCTTGTCAGGGGTCGGAAACACCATATATTTT. Amino acid sequence: CASSLSGVGNTIYF.

The rearrangement uses TRBV24-1 and TRBJ2-1; tentative D call: TRBD2 (5 bases). The CDR3 sequence is 16 residues long. The V end was cut by 4 bases, the J end by 8 bases, with 20 bases between. Germline CDR1 and CDR2: KGHDR and SFDVKD. This CDR3 is CATSDGLGSGQDEQFF. The CDR3 nucleotides are TGTGCCACCAGTGACGGGCTGGGGAGTGGTCAGGATGAGCAGTTCTTC.

The CDR3 loop reads CASSSPAGTTLGEQYF. The CDR3 DNA follows: TGTGCCAGCAGTTCCCCCGCCGGGACTACTCTTGGCGAGCAGTACTTC. V usage is TRBV28 and J usage is TRBJ2-7, with 7 bases that match TRBD2. The CDR3 sequence is 16 residues long. Looked up from germline, CDR1 is MDHEN and CDR2 is SYDVKM. V was clipped by 4 bases and J by 6 bases; unmatched bases: 15.

This clone was seen a handful of times. The chain joins TRBV6-1 to TRBJ2-1, with D unresolved. The CDR3 sequence is 16 residues long. The V gene lost 5 bases and the J gene lost 0 bases, with 14 bases spanning the gap. The germline V gene has CDR1 MNHNS and CDR2 SASEGT. The CDR3 DNA sequence: TGTGCCAGCAGTCAAGGGTACGTTAGCTCCTACAATGAGCAGTTCTTC. This sequence encodes CASSQGYVSSYNEQFF.

This clone was counted between two and nine times. This chain joins TRBV5-4 and TRBJ1-2; 8 positions match TRBD1. CDR3 length equals 15 residues. From germline, CDR1 is SGHNT and CDR2 YYREEE (reference sequence). The ends lost 4 bases at V and 4 bases at J; junction bases unmatched: 9. The CDR3 DNA is TGTGCCAGCAGCCCCTGGACAGGGAGAAGCTATGGCTACACCTTC. Its translation is CASSPWTGRSYGYTF.

This clone was seen a handful of times. The chain carries TRBV2 and TRBJ1-5; D might be TRBD1 (5 bases). Germline values: CDR1 SNHLY, CDR2 FYNNEI. V was cut by 6 bases and J by 7 bases, with 16 bases left in between. CDR3 length: 14 amino acids. CDR3: CASRSTGGFQPQHF. Written as DNA, the CDR3 is TGTGCCAGCAGATCAACAGGTGGTTTCCAGCCCCAGCATTTT.

This chain connects TRBV2 to TRBJ1-1; D is ambiguous. Looked up from germline, CDR1 is SNHLY and CDR2 is FYNNEI. The CDR3 covers 13 residues. V gave up 6 bases and J gave up 1 base, with 9 bases separating them. This CDR3 is CASSRDRNTEAFF. The CDR3 DNA follows: TGTGCCAGCAGCAGAGATAGGAACACTGAAGCTTTCTTT.

The rearrangement uses TRBV19 and TRBJ1-1; 7 bases match TRBD1. Germline lookup yields CDR1 LNHDA and CDR2 SQIVND (reference sequence). V dropped 5 bases and J dropped 2; count of bases not matched to a gene: 8. The CDR3 contains 15 residues. For the CDR3, the DNA is TGTGCCAGTAGTTCCGATCGGGACAGCAACACTGAAGCTTTCTTT. It codes for CASSSDRDSNTEAFF. Based on the CDR3 plus reference TRBV19 and TRBJ1-1, the full variable domain is DGGITQSPKYLFRKEGQNVTLSCEQNLNHDAMYWYRQDPGQGLRLIYYSQIVNDFQKGDIAEGYSVSREKKESFPLTVTSAQKNPTAFYLCASSSDRDSNTEAFFGQGTRLTVV.

This clone has only a few counts. The chain links TRBV27 to TRBJ2-5; the D is unclear. From germline, CDR1 is MNHEY and CDR2 SMNVEV (reference sequence). The CDR3 is 12 amino acids. The germline V and J ends were trimmed by 8 bases and 0 bases, with 7 bases remaining between them. The CDR3 DNA reads TGTGCCAGCGGAAACAACCAAGAGACCCAGTACTTC. Protein sequence: CASGNNQETQYF.

A single count supports this clone. The V gene is TRBV7-8, the J gene TRBJ1-5; D remains unclear. Trimming cost V 3 bases and J 2 bases, with 14 bases left between them. Looked up from germline, CDR1 is SGHVS and CDR2 is FQNEAQ. The CDR3 consists of 16 residues. In DNA form, the CDR3 reads TGTGCCAGCAGCTTGGGGTCTGTCGTGGGCAATCAGCCCCAGCATTTT. Its translation is CASSLGSVVGNQPQHF. Using reference TRBV7-8 and TRBJ1-5 for the parts outside the CDR3, the full variable domain is GAGVSQSPRYKVAKRGQDVALRCDPISGHVSLFWYQQALGQGPEFLTYFQNEAQLDKSGLPSDRFFAERPEGSVSTLKIQRTQQEDSAVYLCASSLGSVVGNQPQHFGDGTRLSIL.

The CDR3, as DNA: TGTGCCAGCAGTCGCGGGACAGGGAACGAAAAACTGTTTTTT. This translates into CASSRGTGNEKLFF. The rearrangement uses TRBV6-5 and TRBJ1-4; 9 bases agree with TRBD1. The CDR3 extends over 14 amino acids. Germline values: CDR1 MNHEY, CDR2 SVGAGI. V lost 5 bases, J lost 8 bases, and 6 bases stayed unmatched.